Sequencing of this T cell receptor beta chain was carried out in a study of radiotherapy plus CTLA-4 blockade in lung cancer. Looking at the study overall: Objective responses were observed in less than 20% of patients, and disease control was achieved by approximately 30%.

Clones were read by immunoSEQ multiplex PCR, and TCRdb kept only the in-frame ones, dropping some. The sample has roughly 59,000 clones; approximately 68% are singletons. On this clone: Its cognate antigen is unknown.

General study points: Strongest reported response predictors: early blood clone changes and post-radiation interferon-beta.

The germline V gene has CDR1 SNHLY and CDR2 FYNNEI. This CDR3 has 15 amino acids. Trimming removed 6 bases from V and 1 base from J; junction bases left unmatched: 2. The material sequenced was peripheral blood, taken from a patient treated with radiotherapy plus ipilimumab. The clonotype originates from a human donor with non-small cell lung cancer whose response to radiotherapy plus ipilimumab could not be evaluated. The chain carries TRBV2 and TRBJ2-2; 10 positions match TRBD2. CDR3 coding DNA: TGTGCCAGCAGACGACTAGCGGGGAACACCGGGGAGCTGTTTTTT. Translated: CASRRLAGNTGELFF.